What follows are 9 T cell receptor beta chains derived from one specimen sequenced in a study of OX40 agonist ivuxolimab in advanced cancers. TCRdb's table, derived via immunoSEQ multiplex PCR, lists solely in-frame clones and lacks some. Of 82,000 or so clones listed, 85% to 90% are singletons. This material consisted of CD4+ or CD8+ T cells sorted from blood, taken in a trial of the OX40 agonist ivuxolimab. These receptors were taken from an adult with an advanced solid tumor such as melanoma, head and neck, liver or kidney cancer.

There are a few counts of this clone. CDR3 protein: CASSPGWGRGTEAFF. The CDR3 nucleotides are TGTGCCAGCAGCCCCGGGTGGGGTAGGGGCACTGAAGCTTTCTTT. V gene TRBV7-2 combines with J gene TRBJ1-1; possible D gene TRBD1, 5 bases. Trimming left V 5 bases short and J 4 bases short, with 17 bases between. This CDR3 is 15 amino acids long. Germline CDR1 and CDR2: SGHTA and FQGNSA.

This clone has only a few counts. The chain carries TRBV27 and TRBJ1-2; D unclear. Germline-derived CDR1 and CDR2 are MNHEY and SMNVEV (reference sequence). Deletions cut 6 bases from V and 2 bases from J, with 10 bases between. This CDR3 has 13 residues. The CDR3 loop reads CASSRYRNYGYTF. CDR3 nucleotide sequence: TGTGCCAGCAGCCGGTATAGAAACTATGGCTACACCTTC.

The chain carries TRBV19 and TRBJ1-6; D unclear. The CDR3 length is 12 residues. The V and J ends lost 8 bases and 7 bases respectively, with 9 bases between them. In germline, CDR1 is LNHDA, CDR2 SQIVND (reference sequence). The CDR3 loop reads CASRPGNSPLHF. CDR3 in DNA: TGTGCCAGTCGCCCGGGGAATTCACCCCTCCACTTT.

J is TRBJ2-1 and V is TRBV28, with D perhaps TRBD1 (6 bases). V dropped 6 bases and J dropped 0 bases, with 15 bases sitting between them. This CDR3 spans 16 amino acids. CDR1 is MDHEN and CDR2 is SYDVKM in the germline V gene. The chain's CDR3 is CASSAPTGSSYNEQFF. The CDR3 nucleotides read TGTGCCAGCAGCGCGCCCACAGGGAGCTCCTACAATGAGCAGTTCTTC.

DNA for the CDR3: TGTGCCAGCAGCTTGGCGACCGGGTCCTACAATGAGCAGTTCTTC. Protein sequence: CASSLATGSYNEQFF. This chain links TRBV5-4 with TRBJ2-1; no firm D call. CDR1 and CDR2 from the germline V gene are SGHNT and YYREEE (reference sequence). The CDR3 sequence is 15 residues long. V dropped 0 bases and J dropped 1 base, with 8 bases sitting between them.

The chain couples TRBV6-1 to TRBJ2-3; 10 bases are a match to TRBD2. Germline values: CDR1 MNHNS, CDR2 SASEGT. The CDR3 spans 17 residues. V shed 1 base and J 3 bases; nucleotides not matched to a gene: 7. The CDR3 DNA sequence: TGTGCCAGCAGTGAAGGTTCAGCGGGGGGGCCAACAGATACGCAGTATTTT. It translates to CASSEGSAGGPTDTQYF.

V gene TRBV6-5 combines with J gene TRBJ2-1; D unclear. CDR3 size: 12 residues. Germline values: CDR1 MNHEY, CDR2 SVGAGI. V lost 0 bases and J lost 7, with 4 bases in between. As DNA, the CDR3 is TGTGCCAGCAGTTACTCTTGGAATGAGCAGTTCTTC. Translating it yields CASSYSWNEQFF.

The chain uses TRBV4-1 and TRBJ2-7, with unresolved D. Trimming took 9 bases from V and 3 from J, leaving 6 bases between them. The CDR3 sequence is 10 residues long. CDR1 MGHRA and CDR2 YSYEKL come from the germline V gene. CDR3 region: CASESYEQYF. In nucleotides, the CDR3 is TGCGCCAGTGAAAGCTACGAGCAGTACTTC.

V usage is TRBV27 and J usage is TRBJ1-1, with D possibly matching TRBD1 (6 bases). The ends were cut back, 6 bases at V and 3 bases at J, with 17 bases in the middle. This CDR3 region has 15 residues. The germline gives CDR1 MNHEY, CDR2 SMNVEV (reference sequence). The CDR3 nucleotides are TGTGCCAGCAGGCAGGGCAGGGGAGTGGACACTGAAGCTTTCTTT. It is translated as CASRQGRGVDTEAFF.